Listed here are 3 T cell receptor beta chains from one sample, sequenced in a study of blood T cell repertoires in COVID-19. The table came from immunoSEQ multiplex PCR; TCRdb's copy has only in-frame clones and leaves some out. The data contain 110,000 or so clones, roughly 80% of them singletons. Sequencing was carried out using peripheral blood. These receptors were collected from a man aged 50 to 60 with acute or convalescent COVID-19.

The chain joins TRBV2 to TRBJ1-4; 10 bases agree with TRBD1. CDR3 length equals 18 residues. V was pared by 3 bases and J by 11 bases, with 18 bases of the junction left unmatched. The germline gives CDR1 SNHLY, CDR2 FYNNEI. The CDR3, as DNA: TGTGCCAGCAGTGACGCCCGACAGGGGGCAAGGGTCTGGGGCAAACTGTTTTTT. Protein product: CASSDARQGARVWGKLFF. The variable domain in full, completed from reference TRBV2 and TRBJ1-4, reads EPEVTQTPSHQVTQMGQEVILRCVPISNHLYFYWYRQILGQKVEFLVSFYNNEISEKSEIFDDQFSVERPDGSNFTLKIRSTKLEDSAMYFCASSDARQGARVWGKLFFGSGTQLSVL.

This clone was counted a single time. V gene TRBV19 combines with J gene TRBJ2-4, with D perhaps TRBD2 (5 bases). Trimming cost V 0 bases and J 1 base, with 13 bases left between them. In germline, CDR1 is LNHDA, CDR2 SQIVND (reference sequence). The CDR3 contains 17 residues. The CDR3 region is CASSIDRQERAKNIQYF. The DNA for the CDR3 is TGTGCCAGTAGTATAGATCGGCAGGAGCGGGCCAAAAACATTCAGTACTTC.

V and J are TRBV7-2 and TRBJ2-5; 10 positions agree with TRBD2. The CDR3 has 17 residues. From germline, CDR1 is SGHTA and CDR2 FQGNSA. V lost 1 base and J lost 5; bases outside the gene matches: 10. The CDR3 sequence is CASSLGPIAGGVETQYF. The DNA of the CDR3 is TGTGCCAGCAGCTTAGGCCCCATAGCGGGGGGAGTGGAGACCCAGTACTTC.